Listed below are T cell receptor beta chains from one sample, sequenced in a study of cytomegalovirus exposure and HLA in healthy donors. Here immunoSEQ multiplex PCR was the method, and the copy in TCRdb shows in-frame clones only, minus some. The table has about 120,000 clones, around 87% seen once; the top ten hold nearly 6.5%. Material: PBMCs. These receptors all stem from a woman aged 18 to 35 in good health and CMV-seropositive. Each CDR3 is given with its conserved first and last residue. Each record gives: clone size, D gene, CDR3 length, J gene, V gene, CDR3 protein, CDR3 DNA. The D gene is left open where the match is weak. Part of the rows lack a size; the others show once, few, many or a class for expanded clones.

.,TRBD1,15,TRBJ1-2,TRBV9,CASSVDGQGALGYTF,TGTGCCAGCAGCGTAGATGGACAGGGGGCTTTAGGCTACACCTTC
once,.,14,TRBJ1-2,TRBV11-2,CASSFQGRPYGYTF,TGTGCCAGCAGCTTTCAGGGGCGGCCCTATGGCTACACCTTC
.,TRBD1,14,TRBJ2-3,TRBV5-1,CASSLRGPTDTQYF,TGCGCCAGCAGCCTCAGGGGGCCCACAGATACGCAGTATTTT
.,.,18,TRBJ1-1,TRBV7-7,CASSLDTTRGGMNTEAFF,TGTGCTAGCAGCTTAGACACCACGCGGGGAGGCATGAACACTGAAGCTTTCTTT
.,TRBD1,14,TRBJ2-1,TRBV15,CATSGGDRGPEQFF,TGTGCCACCAGCGGTGGGGACAGGGGGCCTGAGCAGTTCTTC
.,TRBD1,16,TRBJ1-2,TRBV4-1,CASSQDPGGARGGYTF,TGCGCCAGCAGCCAAGATCCAGGGGGCGCCAGAGGTGGCTACACCTTC
.,.,13,TRBJ1-3,TRBV2,CASRLSSGNTIYF,TGTGCCAGCAGATTGAGCTCTGGAAACACCATATATTTT
.,TRBD1,17,TRBJ2-7,TRBV15,CATSSSPLWDSSYEQYF,TGTGCCACCAGCAGTTCCCCTCTTTGGGACAGCTCCTACGAGCAGTACTTC
.,.,16,TRBJ2-7,TRBV4-1,CASSQGVAGYSYEQYF,TGCGCCAGCAGCCAAGGCGTCGCGGGTTACTCCTACGAGCAGTACTTC
.,TRBD1,17,TRBJ1-2,TRBV28,CASSSLKQGGWSDGYTF,TGTGCCAGCAGTTCCTTAAAACAGGGGGGTTGGTCGGATGGCTACACCTTC
.,TRBD1,15,TRBJ2-7,TRBV2,CASRGSGTGSYEQYF,TGTGCCAGCAGGGGGTCGGGGACAGGGTCCTACGAGCAGTACTTC
.,.,14,TRBJ2-1,TRBV14,CASSPYTSYNEQFF,TGTGCCAGCAGCCCGTATACTTCCTACAATGAGCAGTTCTTC
once,.,18,TRBJ1-5,TRBV28,CASSGGGVRRTSNQPQHF,TGTGCCAGCAGTGGTGGAGGGGTCAGGCGAACTAGCAATCAGCCCCAGCATTTT
.,.,15,TRBJ1-4,TRBV2,CASRYDPEGGEKLFF,TGTGCCAGCAGGTACGACCCGGAGGGAGGTGAAAAACTGTTTTTT
.,.,13,TRBJ1-1,TRBV19,CASSIDPTRVAFF,TGTGCCAGTAGTATAGACCCGACTAGAGTAGCTTTCTTT
.,.,16,TRBJ1-1,TRBV5-1,CASSPDGRNMNTEAFF,TGCGCCAGCAGCCCGGATGGGAGGAACATGAACACTGAAGCTTTCTTT
once,TRBD2,19,TRBJ2-5,TRBV7-9,CASSLAPGTSGGARETQYF,TGTGCCAGCAGCTTAGCGCCGGGGACTAGCGGGGGGGCTAGAGAGACCCAGTACTTC
.,TRBD1,16,TRBJ1-1,TRBV4-2,CASSQDRGLQRLGAFF,TGTGCCAGCAGCCAAGATAGGGGGCTTCAGCGGCTAGGGGCTTTCTTT
.,.,12,TRBJ2-1,TRBV5-6,CASSLSLNEQFF,TGTGCCAGCAGCCTGTCACTTAATGAGCAGTTCTTC
few,TRBD1,13,TRBJ1-2,TRBV19,CASSKRQGGGYTF,TGTGCCAGTAGTAAACGACAGGGCGGTGGCTACACCTTC
.,TRBD1,16,TRBJ2-1,TRBV6-5,CASSYDVGTGLNEQFF,TGTGCCAGCAGTTACGACGTCGGGACAGGGTTAAATGAGCAGTTCTTC
once,.,13,TRBJ1-1,TRBV6-5,CASSQRRNTEAFF,TGTGCCAGCAGTCAGCGACGGAACACTGAAGCTTTCTTT